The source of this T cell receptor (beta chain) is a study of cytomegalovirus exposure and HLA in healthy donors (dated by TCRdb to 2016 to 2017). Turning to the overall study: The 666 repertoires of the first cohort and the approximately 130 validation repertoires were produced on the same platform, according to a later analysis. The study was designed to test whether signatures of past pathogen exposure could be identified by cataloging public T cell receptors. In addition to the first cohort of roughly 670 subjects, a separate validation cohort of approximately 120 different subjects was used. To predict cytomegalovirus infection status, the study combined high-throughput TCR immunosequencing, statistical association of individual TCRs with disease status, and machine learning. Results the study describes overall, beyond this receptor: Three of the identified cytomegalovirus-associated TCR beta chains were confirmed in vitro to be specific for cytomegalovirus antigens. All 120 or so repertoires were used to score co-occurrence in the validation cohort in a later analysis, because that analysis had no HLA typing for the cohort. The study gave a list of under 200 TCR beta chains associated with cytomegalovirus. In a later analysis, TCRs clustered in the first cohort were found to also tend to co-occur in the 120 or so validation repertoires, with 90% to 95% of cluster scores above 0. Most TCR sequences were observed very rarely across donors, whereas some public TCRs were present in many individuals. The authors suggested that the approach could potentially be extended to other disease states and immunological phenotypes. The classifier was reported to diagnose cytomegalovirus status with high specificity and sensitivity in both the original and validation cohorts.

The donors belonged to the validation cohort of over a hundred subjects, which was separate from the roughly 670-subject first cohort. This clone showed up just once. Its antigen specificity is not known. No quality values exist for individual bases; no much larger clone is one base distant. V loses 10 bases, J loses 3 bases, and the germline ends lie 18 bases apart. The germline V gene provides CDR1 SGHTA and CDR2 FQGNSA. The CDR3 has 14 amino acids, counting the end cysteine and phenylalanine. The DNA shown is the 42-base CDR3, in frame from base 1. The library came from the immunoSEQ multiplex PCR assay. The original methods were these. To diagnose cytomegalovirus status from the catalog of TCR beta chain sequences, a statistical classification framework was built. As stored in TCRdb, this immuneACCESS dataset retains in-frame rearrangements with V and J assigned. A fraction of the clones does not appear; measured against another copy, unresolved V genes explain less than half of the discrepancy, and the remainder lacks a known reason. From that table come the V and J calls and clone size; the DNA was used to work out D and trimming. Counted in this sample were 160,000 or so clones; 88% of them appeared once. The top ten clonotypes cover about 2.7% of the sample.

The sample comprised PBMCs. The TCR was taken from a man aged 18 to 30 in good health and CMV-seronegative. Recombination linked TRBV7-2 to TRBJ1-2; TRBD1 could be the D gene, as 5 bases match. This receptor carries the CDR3 CATSGVDTYYGYTF. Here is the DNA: TGTGCCACCTCGGGGGTCGACACGTACTATGGCTACACCTTC. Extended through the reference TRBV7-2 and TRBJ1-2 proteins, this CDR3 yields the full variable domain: GAGVSQSPSNKVTEKGKDVELRCDPISGHTALYWYRQSLGQGLEFLIYFQGNSAPDKSGLPSDRFSAERTGGSVSTLTIQRTQQEDSAVYLCATSGVDTYYGYTFGSGTRLTVV.